Below, 10 T cell receptor beta chains from the same sample are listed, as sequenced in a study of blood T cell repertoires in COVID-19. Repertoires were generated with immunoSEQ multiplex PCR, while TCRdb's copy carries only in-frame clones and drops some. The sample lists 250,000 to 300,000 clones; over 75% were seen once. The sample comprised PBMCs or T cells enriched from blood (not recorded which). Receptors were obtained from a woman in her twenties or thirties who had recovered from COVID-19.

The chain couples TRBV21-1 to TRBJ2-1; no check of the table's D call, TRBD1, against the DNA was made. TRBV21-1 is assigned pseudogene status. The CDR3 totals 17 residues. The CDR3 spells CASSKVRRTGVHNEQFF. In DNA, the CDR3 is TGTGCCAGCAGCAAAGTTCGCCGGACAGGGGTTCACAATGAGCAGTTCTTC.

The table lists this clone with many counts. The chain couples TRBV21-1 to TRBJ1-2; TRBD1, the D gene given by the table, was not confirmed from the DNA. TRBV21-1 is shown as a pseudogene. This CDR3 spans 15 amino acids. In nucleotides, the CDR3 is TGTGCCAGCAGCAGATTGAGAACAAGGGGCTATGGCTACACCTTC. Its protein is CASSRLRTRGYGYTF.

The chain recombines TRBV12-3 or TRBV12-4 with TRBJ2-7; D possibly corresponds to TRBD2 (5 bases). V gave up 5 bases and J gave up 2 bases, with 7 bases separating them. The CDR3 spans 12 residues. The CDR3 here is CASSPGTYEQYF. The CDR3 DNA follows: TGTGCCAGCAGTCCCGGGACCTACGAGCAGTACTTC.

The chain has TRBV14 and TRBJ2-1; TRBD2 matches 14 bases. The V and J ends lost 0 bases and 5 bases, in that order; junction bases with no gene match: 9. Per the germline V gene, CDR1 is SGHDN and CDR2 is FVKESK. The CDR3 runs 19 residues. CDR3 DNA: TGTGCCAGCAGCCAAGATTGGGGAGGACTAGCGGGAGGAAACAATGAGCAGTTCTTC. Its protein product is CASSQDWGGLAGGNNEQFF.

The chain employs TRBV24-1 and TRBJ2-1, with D possibly being TRBD2 (6 bases). The V end was cut by 3 bases, the J end by 9 bases, with 23 bases between. Per germline, CDR1 KGHDR and CDR2 SFDVKD. This CDR3 is built from 17 residues. CDR3 residues: CATSDNPTASAFVEQFF. Written as DNA, the CDR3 is TGTGCCACCAGTGATAACCCGACGGCTAGCGCTTTCGTTGAGCAGTTCTTC.

This chain joins TRBV10-3 and TRBJ2-2, with 8 bases aligning to TRBD2. Trimming cost V 5 bases and J 7 bases; bases outside gene matches: 9. The germline V gene has CDR1 ENHRY and CDR2 SYGVKD. The CDR3 length is 15 residues. In DNA, the CDR3 is TGTGCCATCAGTCTCCAGCGGGAGCGGAGCGGGGAGCTGTTTTTT. This translates into CAISLQRERSGELFF.

The rearrangement uses TRBV4-1 and TRBJ2-7; TRBD2 is a possible D gene (6 bases). V lost 4 bases and J lost 2, with 18 bases in between. Germline V gene data show CDR1 as MGHRA and CDR2 as YSYEKL. The CDR3 runs 16 residues. The CDR3 DNA is TGCGCCAGCAGCCTCACCGCGGGACTCTCGACCTACGAGCAGTACTTC. This gives the protein CASSLTAGLSTYEQYF.

The J gene is TRBJ2-2, the V gene TRBV11-2, with D uncertain. The V gene's germline CDR1 is SGHAT and CDR2 FQNNGV. The CDR3 is 13 residues long. V shed 2 bases and J shed 12 bases, with 13 bases lying between them. CDR3 region: CASSLSQSGQLFF. DNA of the CDR3: TGTGCCAGCAGCTTAAGTCAGTCAGGTCAGCTGTTTTTT. Full variable domain (remainder filled in from reference TRBV11-2 and TRBJ2-2): EAGVAQSPRYKIIEKRQSVAFWCNPISGHATLYWYQQILGQGPKLLIQFQNNGVVDDSQLPKDRFSAERLKGVDSTLKIQPAKLEDSAVYLCASSLSQSGQLFFGEGSRLTVL.

The rearrangement joins TRBV11-3 to TRBJ2-7, with 11 positions matching TRBD1. J lost 2 bases, V lost 5 bases, and 5 bases had no gene match. The length of the CDR3 is 15 residues. CDR1 SGHNT and CDR2 YENEEA come from the germline V gene. The CDR3 DNA is TGTGCCAGCAGCCTGGGGACAGGGGGTACCTACGAGCAGTACTTC. Translating gives CASSLGTGGTYEQYF.

This clone came up a few times. This chain connects TRBV5-1 to TRBJ2-2; TRBD2 matches at 13 bases. CDR1 and CDR2 from the germline V gene are SGHRS and YFSETQ. Germline trimming cut 7 bases from V and 5 bases from J; bases unmatched to any gene: 2. CDR3 length: 14 amino acids. DNA for the CDR3: TGCGCCAGCGGGGGACTAGCGGGAACCGGGGAGCTGTTTTTT. Residues: CASGGLAGTGELFF.